This TCR beta chain appears in the sequencing data of a study of CD8 T cells in ankylosing spondylitis. The study, taken as a whole, reports: Reportedly, matched ankylosing spondylitis synovial fluid was significantly enriched for disease-linked clones. There was a TCR beta motif, made of several highly homologous variants, that appeared characteristic of ankylosing spondylitis blood.

This clonotype appeared a few times. Its matching antigen is unknown. MiXCR, applied by TCRdb to the 5' RACE reads, yields one record per CDR3 protein. The table shows about 220,000 distinct CDR3 sequences, with 15% to 20% occurring only once. The sequence was collected from a male donor with ankylosing spondylitis. Sequencing was done on a sample of blood, either unsorted or a sorted T cell fraction (not recorded which).

The CDR3 spells CSARDNYGYTF. CDR3 DNA: TGCAGCGCCCGGGACAACTATGGCTACACCTTC. The V and J genes are TRBV29-1 and TRBJ1-2; tentative D call: TRBD1 (5 bases). This CDR3 region has 11 residues. The ends were cut back, 7 bases at V and 2 bases at J, with 8 bases in the middle. Per the germline V gene, CDR1 is SQVTM and CDR2 is ANQGSEA.